This is a list of T cell receptor beta chains from one sample in a study of shared clonotypes between healthy human individuals. TCRdb's table, derived via immunoSEQ multiplex PCR, lists solely in-frame clones and lacks some. Of approximately 2,300,000 clones in the sample, approximately 90% are singletons; the top ten hold approximately 0.41%. Sequenced: naive CD4+ T cells from PBMCs. The source of these receptors is a man younger than 35 in good health. Some clones in this sample may be carry-over from other donors' samples. Both conserved end residues are part of each CDR3. D genes are given only for firm matches. The size of a clone is reported for some rows only, either as once, few or many, or as a class for expanded clones.

j_gene: TRBJ2-7
abundance: .
v_gene: TRBV6-5
d_gene: .
CDR3nt: TGTGCCAGCAGCATAGGGACGACCACCTACGAGCAGTACTTC
CDR3aa: CASSIGTTTYEQYF

j_gene: TRBJ1-2
abundance: .
v_gene: TRBV7-9
d_gene: .
CDR3nt: TGTGCCAGCAGCCGTCCCTCAGGGGAGGTCTATGGCTACACCTTC
CDR3aa: CASSRPSGEVYGYTF

j_gene: TRBJ2-5
abundance: .
v_gene: TRBV4-1
d_gene: .
CDR3nt: TGCGCCAGCAGCCAAGTGCTAAGACAAGAGACCCAGTACTTC
CDR3aa: CASSQVLRQETQYF

j_gene: TRBJ2-7
abundance: .
v_gene: TRBV4-1
d_gene: .
CDR3nt: TGCGCCAGCAGCCGGGCCTGGGTCAGGGGAGACGAGCAGTACTTC
CDR3aa: CASSRAWVRGDEQYF

j_gene: TRBJ2-3
abundance: .
v_gene: TRBV19
d_gene: .
CDR3nt: TGTGCCAGTAGGATACAGGGCTCGGGCACAGATACGCAGTATTTT
CDR3aa: CASRIQGSGTDTQYF

j_gene: TRBJ2-3
abundance: .
v_gene: TRBV4-1
d_gene: .
CDR3nt: TGCGCCAGCAGCCAAGAGTGGAGGGGCAGGGATACGCAGTATTTT
CDR3aa: CASSQEWRGRDTQYF

j_gene: TRBJ2-3
abundance: .
v_gene: TRBV7-2
d_gene: TRBD2
CDR3nt: TGTGCCAGCAGCTTAACCCGGACTAGCGGCAGCACAGATACGCAGTATTTT
CDR3aa: CASSLTRTSGSTDTQYF

j_gene: TRBJ2-2
abundance: .
v_gene: TRBV4-3
d_gene: .
CDR3nt: TGCGCCAGCAGCCAAGGTCCCGTCACCGGGGAGCTGTTTTTT
CDR3aa: CASSQGPVTGELFF

j_gene: TRBJ2-3
abundance: .
v_gene: TRBV7-2
d_gene: .
CDR3nt: TGTGCCAGCAGCTTAAGGGGTGTGGGAGTGAGCACAGATACGCAGTATTTT
CDR3aa: CASSLRGVGVSTDTQYF

j_gene: TRBJ1-1
abundance: few
v_gene: TRBV2
d_gene: .
CDR3nt: TGTGCCAGCATTAAGGACGGGGAGGCCACTGAAGCTTTCTTT
CDR3aa: CASIKDGEATEAFF

j_gene: TRBJ1-1
abundance: .
v_gene: TRBV7-3
d_gene: TRBD1
CDR3nt: TGTGCCAGCAGCCCGGGACAGGGTCGTGAAGCTTTCTTT
CDR3aa: CASSPGQGREAFF

j_gene: TRBJ2-3
abundance: .
v_gene: TRBV5-4
d_gene: TRBD2
CDR3nt: TGTGCCAGCAGCTTGGAACTAGCGGGAGTGATAGATACGCAGTATTTT
CDR3aa: CASSLELAGVIDTQYF

j_gene: TRBJ2-4
abundance: .
v_gene: TRBV28
d_gene: TRBD1
CDR3nt: TGTGCCAGCAGCTGGGGACAGGGGAACATTCAGTACTTC
CDR3aa: CASSWGQGNIQYF

j_gene: TRBJ2-3
abundance: .
v_gene: TRBV30
d_gene: TRBD2
CDR3nt: TGTGCCTGGAGTGTCCCAGCGGCGGGGGGGGCTTTCACAGATACGCAGTATTTT
CDR3aa: CAWSVPAAGGAFTDTQYF

j_gene: TRBJ1-5
abundance: .
v_gene: TRBV30
d_gene: .
CDR3nt: TGTGCCTGGAGTGTACCCGGGACCGGGCATCAGCCCCAGCATTTT
CDR3aa: CAWSVPGTGHQPQHF

j_gene: TRBJ1-5
abundance: .
v_gene: TRBV6-1
d_gene: .
CDR3nt: TGTGCCAGCAGTGAAGAGGCGGGTGTGCAGCCCCAGCATTTT
CDR3aa: CASSEEAGVQPQHF

j_gene: TRBJ2-7
abundance: .
v_gene: TRBV10-3
d_gene: TRBD1
CDR3nt: TGTGCCATCAGTGAGGACAGGGTTTTATACGAGCAGTACTTC
CDR3aa: CAISEDRVLYEQYF

j_gene: TRBJ1-3
abundance: .
v_gene: TRBV10-3
d_gene: .
CDR3nt: TGTGCCATCAGTGAGTCTAGAGGGTCTGGAAACACCATATATTTT
CDR3aa: CAISESRGSGNTIYF

j_gene: TRBJ1-2
abundance: .
v_gene: TRBV27
d_gene: .
CDR3nt: TGTGCCAGCAGACCCTTCGGGGCAGACTTAAACTATGGCTACACCTTC
CDR3aa: CASRPFGADLNYGYTF

j_gene: TRBJ1-6
abundance: .
v_gene: TRBV19
d_gene: .
CDR3nt: TGTGCCAGCCGGGACTTAAGAGATTCACCCCTCCACTTT
CDR3aa: CASRDLRDSPLHF

j_gene: TRBJ2-1
abundance: .
v_gene: TRBV5-4
d_gene: .
CDR3nt: TGTGCCAGCAGCTTGGCTCCGGTTAATTACAATGAGCAGTTCTTC
CDR3aa: CASSLAPVNYNEQFF

j_gene: TRBJ1-1
abundance: .
v_gene: TRBV29-1
d_gene: .
CDR3nt: TGCAGCGTCGATCAGGGTTATGGCGCGAACACTGAAGCTTTCTTT
CDR3aa: CSVDQGYGANTEAFF

j_gene: TRBJ2-1
abundance: once
v_gene: TRBV5-1
d_gene: TRBD2
CDR3nt: TGCGCCAGCAGCTTAAACGGGGGGTCCTACAATGAGCAGTTCTTC
CDR3aa: CASSLNGGSYNEQFF

j_gene: TRBJ2-7
abundance: .
v_gene: TRBV6-1
d_gene: .
CDR3nt: TGTGCCAGCAGTCGGGGACTGGCCTACGAGCAGTACTTC
CDR3aa: CASSRGLAYEQYF

j_gene: TRBJ2-1
abundance: .
v_gene: TRBV5-1
d_gene: TRBD2
CDR3nt: TGCGCCAGCAGCTACGGACTAGCGGTAAACAATGAGCAGTTCTTC
CDR3aa: CASSYGLAVNNEQFF

j_gene: TRBJ2-5
abundance: .
v_gene: TRBV11-2
d_gene: TRBD1
CDR3nt: TGTGCCAGCAGCTATGGACAGGCCGAGCGGACCCAGTACTTC
CDR3aa: CASSYGQAERTQYF

j_gene: TRBJ2-1
abundance: .
v_gene: TRBV9
d_gene: .
CDR3nt: TGTGCCAGCAGCGTAGGGCAGGGCTTCAATGAGCAGTTCTTC
CDR3aa: CASSVGQGFNEQFF

j_gene: TRBJ2-7
abundance: .
v_gene: TRBV4-3
d_gene: .
CDR3nt: TGCGCCAGCAGCCAAGGGGATGCCGACTACGAGCAGTACTTC
CDR3aa: CASSQGDADYEQYF

j_gene: TRBJ1-4
abundance: .
v_gene: TRBV5-8
d_gene: .
CDR3nt: TGTGCCAGCAGCTTGGCCGGGGAAAAACTGTTTTTT
CDR3aa: CASSLAGEKLFF

j_gene: TRBJ1-1
abundance: .
v_gene: TRBV28
d_gene: .
CDR3nt: TGTGCCAGCAGTTTATTGGGGCGGGTTGGCACTGAAGCTTTCTTT
CDR3aa: CASSLLGRVGTEAFF

j_gene: TRBJ1-1
abundance: .
v_gene: TRBV4-1
d_gene: TRBD1
CDR3nt: TGCGCCAGCAGCCAAGGGACGAACAGGGGTCACACTGAAGCTTTCTTT
CDR3aa: CASSQGTNRGHTEAFF

j_gene: TRBJ2-7
abundance: .
v_gene: TRBV7-2
d_gene: .
CDR3nt: TGTGCCAGCAGCTTAGATCTCGGCAACCACGAGCAGTACTTC
CDR3aa: CASSLDLGNHEQYF

j_gene: TRBJ1-2
abundance: .
v_gene: TRBV19
d_gene: TRBD1
CDR3nt: TGTGCCAGTAAGGGACAGGGGCGGGTTGGCTACACCTTC
CDR3aa: CASKGQGRVGYTF

j_gene: TRBJ2-7
abundance: once
v_gene: TRBV28
d_gene: .
CDR3nt: TGTGCCAGCATCCCGTACAATGCCCACGAGCAGTACTTC
CDR3aa: CASIPYNAHEQYF

j_gene: TRBJ2-1
abundance: .
v_gene: TRBV2
d_gene: TRBD2
CDR3nt: TGTGCCAGCAGCTGGACTAGCGCGGTCAATGAGCAGTTCTTC
CDR3aa: CASSWTSAVNEQFF

j_gene: TRBJ2-7
abundance: .
v_gene: TRBV5-4
d_gene: .
CDR3nt: TGTGCCAGCAGCTCGTCTAAGGAAAAATACACCTACGAGCAGTACTTC
CDR3aa: CASSSSKEKYTYEQYF

j_gene: TRBJ1-5
abundance: .
v_gene: TRBV2
d_gene: .
CDR3nt: TGTGCCAGCAGTGAAGCGCTTACGTCCCTGGGGAATCAGCCCCAGCATTTT
CDR3aa: CASSEALTSLGNQPQHF

j_gene: TRBJ2-2
abundance: .
v_gene: TRBV25-1
d_gene: .
CDR3nt: TGTGCCACCCAGAGGCGGGACGGTAGTGGCACCGGGGAGCTGTTTTTT
CDR3aa: CATQRRDGSGTGELFF

j_gene: TRBJ1-2
abundance: .
v_gene: TRBV28
d_gene: .
CDR3nt: TGTGCCAGCTCCACATACGACTATGGCTACACCTTC
CDR3aa: CASSTYDYGYTF

j_gene: TRBJ2-5
abundance: .
v_gene: TRBV6-1
d_gene: .
CDR3nt: TGTGCCAGCCTCCCCTCGACTGGCAGAGAGACCCAGTACTTC
CDR3aa: CASLPSTGRETQYF

j_gene: TRBJ2-7
abundance: once
v_gene: TRBV7-2
d_gene: .
CDR3nt: TGTGCCAGCAGCCCCGTCTCTGATTACGAGCAGTACTTC
CDR3aa: CASSPVSDYEQYF

j_gene: TRBJ2-7
abundance: .
v_gene: TRBV7-8
d_gene: .
CDR3nt: TGTGCCAGCAGCTTCCCTGACGGAGCCTACGAGCAGTACTTC
CDR3aa: CASSFPDGAYEQYF

j_gene: TRBJ1-5
abundance: .
v_gene: TRBV10-2
d_gene: TRBD1
CDR3nt: TGCGCCAGCAGTCCCGGGACAGGGGGCAAGAGCAATCAGCCCCAGCATTTT
CDR3aa: CASSPGTGGKSNQPQHF

j_gene: TRBJ2-7
abundance: once
v_gene: TRBV6-5
d_gene: .
CDR3nt: TGTGCCAGCAGCCGGGTCTCCTCCTACGAGCAGTACTTC
CDR3aa: CASSRVSSYEQYF

j_gene: TRBJ2-2
abundance: .
v_gene: TRBV7-9
d_gene: .
CDR3nt: TGTGCCAGCAGCTTGTTGCTAGTAGACGGGGAGCTGTTTTTT
CDR3aa: CASSLLLVDGELFF

j_gene: TRBJ2-5
abundance: once
v_gene: TRBV30
d_gene: TRBD2
CDR3nt: TGTGCCTGGAGTCCTGGACTAGCGGGAAAAGAGACCCAGTACTTC
CDR3aa: CAWSPGLAGKETQYF

j_gene: TRBJ1-5
abundance: .
v_gene: TRBV4-1
d_gene: .
CDR3nt: TGCGCCAGCAGCCAAGATAGGAGACAGGCGTGGGGGAATAGCAATCAGCCCCAGCATTTT
CDR3aa: CASSQDRRQAWGNSNQPQHF

j_gene: TRBJ1-4
abundance: once
v_gene: TRBV21-1
d_gene: .
CDR3nt: TGTGCCAGCTCGCCGGGACAGGTAGTTGGTGGTGATGAAAAACTGTTTTTT
CDR3aa: CASSPGQVVGGDEKLFF